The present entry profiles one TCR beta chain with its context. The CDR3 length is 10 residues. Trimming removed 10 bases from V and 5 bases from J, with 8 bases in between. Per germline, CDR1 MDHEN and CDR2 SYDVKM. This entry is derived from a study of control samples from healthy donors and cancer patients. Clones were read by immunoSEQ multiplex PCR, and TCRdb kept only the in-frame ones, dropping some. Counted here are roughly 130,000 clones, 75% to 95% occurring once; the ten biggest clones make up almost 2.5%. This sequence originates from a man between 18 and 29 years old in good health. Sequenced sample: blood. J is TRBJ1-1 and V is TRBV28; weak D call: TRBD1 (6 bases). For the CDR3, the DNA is TGTGCCACAGGGGATACTGAAGCTTTCTTT. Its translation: CATGDTEAFF.